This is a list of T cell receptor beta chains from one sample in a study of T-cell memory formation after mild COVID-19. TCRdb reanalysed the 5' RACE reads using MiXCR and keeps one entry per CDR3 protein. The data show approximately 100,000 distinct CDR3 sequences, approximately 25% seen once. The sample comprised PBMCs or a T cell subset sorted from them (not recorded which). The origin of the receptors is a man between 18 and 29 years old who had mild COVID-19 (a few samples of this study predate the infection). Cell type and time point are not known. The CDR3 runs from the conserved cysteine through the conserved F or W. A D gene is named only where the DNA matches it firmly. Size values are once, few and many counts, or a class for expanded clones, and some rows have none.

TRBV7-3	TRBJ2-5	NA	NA	CASSLSFRQGGEETQYF	TGTGCCAGCAGCTTATCGTTCAGACAGGGAGGGGAAGAGACCCAGTACTTC
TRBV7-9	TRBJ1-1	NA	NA	CASSLVGRIVNTEAFF	TGTGCCAGCAGCTTAGTCGGCAGAATCGTGAACACTGAAGCTTTCTTT
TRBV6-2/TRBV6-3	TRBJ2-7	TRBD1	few	CASSQGAYEQYF	TGTGCCAGCAGTCAGGGGGCCTACGAGCAGTACTTC
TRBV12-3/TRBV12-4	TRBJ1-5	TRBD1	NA	CASTWTGGIRNQPQHF	TGTGCCAGCACTTGGACAGGGGGTATCCGCAATCAGCCCCAGCATTTT
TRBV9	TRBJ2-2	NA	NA	CASSVWNTGELFF	TGTGCCAGCAGCGTATGGAACACCGGGGAGCTGTTTTTT
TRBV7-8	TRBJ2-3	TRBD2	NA	CASSLQRLAGGLDTQYF	TGTGCCAGCAGCTTACAAAGGCTAGCGGGGGGCCTAGATACGCAGTATTTT
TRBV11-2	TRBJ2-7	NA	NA	CASSSGTGNYEQYF	TGTGCCAGCAGCTCAGGGACGGGGAACTACGAGCAGTACTTC
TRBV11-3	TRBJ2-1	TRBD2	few	CASGGGESYNEQFF	TGTGCCAGCGGCGGGGGGGAATCCTACAATGAGCAGTTCTTC
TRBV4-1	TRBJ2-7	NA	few	CASSQGPKSLSYEQYF	TGCGCCAGCAGCCAAGGGCCCAAATCCCTCTCCTACGAGCAGTACTTC
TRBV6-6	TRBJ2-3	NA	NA	CATTPQGFFTDTQYF	TGTGCCACCACCCCCCAGGGGTTTTTCACAGATACGCAGTATTTT